Listed here are 24 T cell receptor beta chains from one sample, sequenced in a study of Ad26.COV2.S vaccination and SARS-CoV-2 variants. The treatment was: around 19 received Ad26.COV2.S at low or high dose, single or two shots; 5 received placebo; per-sample allocation not given. Sampling took place 63 days after the first vaccine or placebo injection. The table came from immunoSEQ multiplex PCR; TCRdb's copy has only in-frame clones and leaves some out. The repertoire holds 450,000 to 550,000 clones, nearly 90% seen once, with around 1.8% in the top ten. The material sequenced was peripheral blood, taken in a trial of Ad26.COV2.S vaccine versus placebo. These receptors originate from a person between 18 and 65 years old who received the Ad26.COV2.S COVID-19 vaccine or a placebo.

This rearrangement joins TRBV25-1 to TRBJ2-3; D remains unclear. This CDR3 has 12 amino acids. Trimming stripped 1 base from V and 3 bases from J, with 2 bases between. Per germline, CDR1 MGHDK and CDR2 SYGVNS. CDR3 sequence reads: CASSELTDTQYF. DNA for the CDR3: TGTGCCAGCAGTGAATTAACAGATACGCAGTATTTT.

The chain has TRBV12-3 or TRBV12-4 and TRBJ2-7; no definite D call. This CDR3 spans 12 amino acids. Between the trimmed V and J ends, which lost 3 bases and 6 bases, there was a span of 9 bases. CDR3 loop: CASSFGRAEQYF. CDR3 nucleotides: TGTGCCAGCAGTTTTGGTAGGGCCGAGCAGTACTTC.

The chain combines TRBV6-5 with TRBJ1-2; D is unclear. CDR1 and CDR2 (germline): MNHEY, SVGAGI. The ends were cut back, 2 bases at V and 3 bases at J, with 7 bases in the middle. The CDR3 sequence is 13 residues long. The CDR3 region is CASSYRGYYGYTF. The CDR3 region has the DNA TGTGCCAGCAGTTACCGCGGGTACTATGGCTACACCTTC.

The rearrangement joins TRBV19 to TRBJ2-3; tentative D call: TRBD2 (5 bases). Germline CDR1 is LNHDA and CDR2 is SQIVND (reference sequence). The CDR3 is 14 residues long. Trimming shortened V by 7 bases and J by 8 bases, and 19 bases separated the two germline ends. The CDR3 region is CASNDRFWLATQYF. In nucleotides, the CDR3 is TGTGCCAGTAACGACCGTTTTTGGCTAGCTACGCAGTATTTT.

V is TRBV4-2 and J is TRBJ1-6; D remains unclear. Per germline, CDR1 LGHNA and CDR2 YNFKEQ. The CDR3 is 15 residues long. V was trimmed by 1 base and J by 7 bases, leaving 11 bases between them. CDR3 protein: CASSQVVTSNSPLHF. The CDR3 DNA follows: TGTGCCAGCAGCCAAGTCGTGACCTCAAATTCACCCCTCCACTTT.

Regarding this clone: One end of the junction is discordant with germline, which a read error may explain. The chain recombines TRBV10-3 with TRBJ2-1, with 10 nucleotides matching TRBD2. Germline lookup yields CDR1 ENHRY and CDR2 SYGVKD. CDR3 size: 18 residues. The CDR3 DNA is TGTGCCATCAGTCTCTCCAGGACTAGCGGAGGCAACTACAATGGGCAGTTCTTC. Amino acid sequence: CAISLSRTSGGNYNGQFF.

This chain connects TRBV25-1 to TRBJ2-1; 11 bases are shared with TRBD2. The germline gives CDR1 MGHDK, CDR2 SYGVNS. The junction had 5 bases not matched to a gene; V was cut back by 4 bases and J by 12 bases. CDR3 length: 13 residues. The CDR3: CASSALAGGGQFF. CDR3 coding DNA: TGTGCCAGCAGTGCTCTAGCGGGAGGTGGGCAGTTCTTC. The whole variable domain, remainder taken from reference TRBV25-1 and TRBJ2-1, is EADIYQTPRYLVIGTGKKITLECSQTMGHDKMYWYQQDPGMELHLIHYSYGVNSTEKGDLSSESTVSRIRTEHFPLTLESARPSHTSQYLCASSALAGGGQFFGPGTRLTVL.

The chain couples TRBV4-1 to TRBJ2-5; D remains unclear. There are 12 residues in the CDR3. Trimming stripped 0 bases from V and 11 bases from J, with 10 bases between. Germline-derived CDR1 and CDR2 are MGHRA and YSYEKL. CDR3 nucleotide sequence: TGCGCCAGCAGCCAAGACAAGAGTGCGCAGTACTTC. Its translation: CASSQDKSAQYF.

The chain uses TRBV13 and TRBJ1-1; 7 nucleotides match TRBD1. Germline assignment: CDR1 PRHDT and CDR2 FYEKMQ (reference sequence). V was clipped by 5 bases and J by 0 bases; unmatched bases: 12. This CDR3 is built from 17 residues. CDR3 loop: CASSLKTGTDMNTEAFF. CDR3 nucleotides: TGTGCCAGCAGCCTAAAAACCGGGACAGACATGAACACTGAAGCTTTCTTT.

The chain uses TRBV9 and TRBJ1-3; D uncertain. The CDR3 runs to 13 residues. The ends were cut back, 0 bases at V and 7 bases at J, with 8 bases in the middle. Looked up from germline, CDR1 is SGDLS and CDR2 is YYNGEE. CDR3 bases: TGTGCCAGCAGCGTAGACCCAGTGAACACCATATATTTT. It codes for CASSVDPVNTIYF.

The V call is TRBV5-4, the J call TRBJ1-2, with TRBD1 identical over 7 bases. Per the germline V gene, CDR1 is SGHNT and CDR2 is YYREEE (reference sequence). V lost 2 bases, J lost 4 bases, and 8 bases stayed unmatched. CDR3 length: 15 residues. CDR3 in amino acids: CASSFYRGRGYGYTF. The CDR3, as DNA: TGTGCCAGCAGCTTTTACAGGGGTCGGGGCTATGGCTACACCTTC.

The chain uses TRBV5-1 and TRBJ2-6; D tentatively fits TRBD1 or TRBD2 (5 bases each). Trimming cost V 3 bases and J 0 bases, with 13 bases left between them. Germline CDR1 and CDR2: SGHRS and YFSETQ. The CDR3 length is 17 residues. CDR3 residues: CASSSGVGTSGANVLTF. As DNA, the CDR3 is TGCGCCAGCAGCTCTGGGGTGGGGACCTCTGGGGCCAACGTCCTGACTTTC.

The chain uses TRBV4-1 and TRBJ1-5, with 8 nucleotides matching TRBD1. J gave up 2 bases and V 4 bases, and 4 bases lay outside the gene matches. The length of the CDR3 is 15 residues. The germline V gene has CDR1 MGHRA and CDR2 YSYEKL. CDR3 region: CASSPRGPGNQPQHF. The CDR3, as DNA: TGCGCCAGCAGCCCCAGGGGGCCTGGCAATCAGCCCCAGCATTTT.

The chain couples TRBV7-6 to TRBJ2-7; possibly TRBD1 for D (5 bases). This CDR3 has 15 amino acids. Trimming removed 5 bases at V and 1 base at J, with 15 bases between. Germline V gives CDR1 SGHVS, CDR2 FNYEAQ. This CDR3 is CASSLDSQGSYEQYF. CDR3 coding DNA: TGTGCCAGCAGCCTAGATAGCCAGGGTTCCTACGAGCAGTACTTC.

This clone is a singleton in its sample. The chain combines TRBV19 with TRBJ1-2; possible D gene TRBD1, 5 bases. Germline CDR1 reads LNHDA; CDR2 reads SQIVND (reference sequence). V was shortened by 8 bases and J by 0 bases, with 16 bases between the two germline ends. This CDR3 contains 15 residues. The CDR3 nucleotides are TGTGCCAGTTCCTTTGGGGGGAAAACTAACTATGGCTACACCTTC. Its translation is CASSFGGKTNYGYTF.

The chain has TRBV29-1 and TRBJ1-2; possibly TRBD1 for D (6 bases). Trimming pared 7 bases from V and 3 bases from J, leaving 15 bases between. This CDR3 spans 13 amino acids. Germline CDR1 SQVTM, CDR2 ANQGSEA. The CDR3, as DNA: TGCAGCGCCCTAGGGGGGGCGGACTATGGCTACACCTTC. As protein: CSALGGADYGYTF.

V gene TRBV7-2 combines with J gene TRBJ2-7; D may be TRBD1 (6 bases). Germline V CDR1 and CDR2: SGHTA, FQGNSA. V lost 1 base to trimming and J lost 7 bases, with 14 bases between them. This CDR3 spans 14 amino acids. The CDR3 spells CASSLVQGGGEQYF. The CDR3 DNA is TGTGCCAGCAGCTTAGTCCAAGGGGGTGGGGAGCAGTACTTC.

V is TRBV5-1 and J is TRBJ1-1; a weak D match, TRBD1 (5 bases). The CDR3 length is 14 residues. In germline, CDR1 is SGHRS, CDR2 YFSETQ. Trimming left V 3 bases short and J 9 bases short, with 18 bases between. CDR3 protein: CASSYHGTEGKAFF. The CDR3, as DNA: TGCGCCAGCAGCTACCATGGGACGGAAGGAAAAGCTTTCTTT.

The chain uses TRBV27 and TRBJ2-1; 9 bases are a match to TRBD2. V dropped 7 bases and J dropped 9; count of bases not matched to a gene: 10. Per germline, CDR1 MNHEY and CDR2 SMNVEV (reference sequence). This CDR3 region has 14 residues. DNA of the CDR3: TGTGCCAGCATCTTGCGGGAGGGCCGGGGTGAGCAGTTCTTC. Translation gives CASILREGRGEQFF.

The gene calls are TRBV7-3 and TRBJ2-3; a possible D gene is TRBD2 (6 bases). Germline V gene sequence: CDR1 SGHTA, CDR2 FQGTGA. The CDR3 spans 16 residues. V was cut by 5 bases and J by 11 bases, with 26 bases left in between. CDR3 protein: CASSPALGGVGGVQYF. The CDR3 region has the DNA TGTGCCAGCAGCCCGGCACTGGGCGGGGTGGGTGGTGTGCAGTATTTT.

V usage is TRBV30 and J usage is TRBJ2-6; weak D call: TRBD2 (5 bases). V was trimmed by 4 bases and J by 0 bases, leaving 13 bases between them. CDR3 length equals 16 residues. The germline gives CDR1 GTSNPN, CDR2 SVGIG (reference sequence). As DNA, the CDR3 is TGTGCCTGGACCTCCCGGAGGCGCTCTGGGGCCAACGTCCTGACTTTC. Protein sequence: CAWTSRRRSGANVLTF.

J is TRBJ2-3 and V is TRBV18; D is perhaps TRBD2 (6 bases). Germline loops: CDR1 KGHSH, CDR2 LQKENI. V lost 4 bases and J 2 bases, leaving 19 bases between the germline ends. The CDR3 sequence is 17 residues long. As DNA, the CDR3 is TGTGCCAGCTCACGTGCCGGCGGAGCGGGTTCCACAGATACGCAGTATTTT. It codes for CASSRAGGAGSTDTQYF.

The chain is built from TRBV9 and TRBJ2-1; the match to TRBD2 covers 12 bases. The CDR3 runs to 17 residues. V was pared by 5 bases and J by 6 bases, with 12 bases of the junction left unmatched. CDR1 and CDR2 from the germline V gene are SGDLS and YYNGEE. As DNA, the CDR3 is TGTGCCAGCAGTACCCAAAGACTAGCGGGAGTTCTCAATGAGCAGTTCTTC. Translating it yields CASSTQRLAGVLNEQFF.

The rearrangement uses TRBV9 and TRBJ1-1; TRBD1 might be the D (5 bases). The CDR3 runs 16 residues. Germline CDR1 reads SGDLS; CDR2 reads YYNGEE. V was shortened by 4 bases and J by 0 bases, with 16 bases between the two germline ends. CDR3 nucleotide sequence: TGTGCCAGCAGCCCCTGGGGGTCTACTATGAACACTGAAGCTTTCTTT. It codes for CASSPWGSTMNTEAFF.